The 7 T cell receptor beta chains presented below share a single source sample, sequenced in a study of blood T cell repertoires in COVID-19. Assay used: immunoSEQ multiplex PCR; TCRdb lists only in-frame clones, some missing. The data contain more than 85,000 clones, more than 85% of them singletons. Material: peripheral blood. The origin of the receptors is a man aged 18 to 29 with acute or convalescent COVID-19.

The V gene is TRBV25-1, the J gene TRBJ1-4; 8 nucleotides align to TRBD1. Trimming took 3 bases from V and 0 from J; bases not matched to a gene: 9. Germline V gene data show CDR1 as MGHDK and CDR2 as SYGVNS. The CDR3 sequence is 18 residues long. DNA of the CDR3: TGTGCCAGCAGTGACCCAGGGGGCGAAGAGGCAACTAATGAAAAACTGTTTTTT. This translates into CASSDPGGEEATNEKLFF. The variable domain in full, with the rest retrieved from reference TRBV25-1 and TRBJ1-4, is EADIYQTPRYLVIGTGKKITLECSQTMGHDKMYWYQQDPGMELHLIHYSYGVNSTEKGDLSSESTVSRIRTEHFPLTLESARPSHTSQYLCASSDPGGEEATNEKLFFGSGTQLSVL.

This clone showed up just once. The chain joins TRBV11-3 to TRBJ2-3, with TRBD2 matching 10 bases. V was pared by 1 base and J by 1 base, with 8 bases of the junction left unmatched. This CDR3 contains 18 residues. Germline V gives CDR1 SGHNT, CDR2 YENEEA. The CDR3 bases are TGTGCCAGCAGCTTAGTAGCTAGCGGGGGTTCGGGCACAGATACGCAGTATTTT. Protein sequence: CASSLVASGGSGTDTQYF.

This CDR3 is CASSADRAPVSTEAFF. As DNA, the CDR3 is TGCGCCAGCAGTGCGGACAGGGCTCCAGTATCCACTGAAGCTTTCTTT. The chain has TRBV10-2 and TRBJ1-1; TRBD1 matches 8 bases. The CDR3 consists of 16 residues. Germline trimming cut 4 bases from V and 4 bases from J; bases unmatched to any gene: 11. Germline V gene lookup returns CDR1 WSHSY and CDR2 SAAADI.

J is TRBJ2-2 and V is TRBV9, with TRBD2 matching over 7 bases. Germline V CDR1 and CDR2: SGDLS, YYNGEE. There are 15 residues in the CDR3. The ends lost 3 bases at V and 1 base at J; junction bases unmatched: 3. The CDR3 loop is CASSASGMNTGELFF. CDR3 coding DNA: TGTGCCAGCAGCGCGAGCGGGATGAACACCGGGGAGCTGTTTTTT.

Only one count was recorded for this clone. The V call is TRBV2, the J call TRBJ2-1; D remains ambiguous. With 0 bases removed from V and 6 bases from J, the gap between germline ends came to 15 bases. Germline V lookup: CDR1 SNHLY, CDR2 FYNNEI. This CDR3 is built from 16 residues. The CDR3 nucleotides read TGTGCCAGCAGTGAAGCTACACACCGTCTTACCAATGAGCAGTTCTTC. As protein: CASSEATHRLTNEQFF.

This clone was recorded a few times. The chain links TRBV3-1 (or the pseudogene TRBV3-2) to TRBJ1-3; D is ambiguous. The CDR3 spans 15 residues. Germline-derived CDR1 and CDR2 are LGHDT and YNNKEL (reference sequence). V dropped 4 bases and J dropped 0 bases, with 10 bases sitting between them. Here the CDR3 reads CASSRARVSGNTIYF. CDR3 DNA: TGTGCCAGCAGCCGCGCTCGGGTCTCTGGAAACACCATATATTTT.

This clone was observed once. This rearrangement joins TRBV12-5 to TRBJ2-1, with TRBD1 as a possible D gene (6 bases). This CDR3 is built from 14 residues. The V end lost 6 bases, the J end lost 3 bases, and 12 bases lay between the germline ends. Germline V gives CDR1 LGHNT, CDR2 FRNRAP. CDR3 bases: TGTGCTAGTGGAGGACAGACTCACTACAATGAGCAGTTCTTC. It encodes CASGGQTHYNEQFF.